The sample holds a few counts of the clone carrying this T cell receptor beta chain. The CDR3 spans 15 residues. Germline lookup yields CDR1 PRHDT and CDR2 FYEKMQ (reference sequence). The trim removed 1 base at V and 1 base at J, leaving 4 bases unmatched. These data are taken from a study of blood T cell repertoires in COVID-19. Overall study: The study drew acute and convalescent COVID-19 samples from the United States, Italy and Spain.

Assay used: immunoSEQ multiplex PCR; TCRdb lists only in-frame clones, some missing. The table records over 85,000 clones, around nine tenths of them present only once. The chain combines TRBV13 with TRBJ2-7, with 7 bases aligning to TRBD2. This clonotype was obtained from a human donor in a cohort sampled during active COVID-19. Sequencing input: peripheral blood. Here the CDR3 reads CASSLEASGSYEQYF. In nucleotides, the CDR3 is TGTGCCAGCAGCTTAGAGGCTAGCGGATCCTACGAGCAGTACTTC.